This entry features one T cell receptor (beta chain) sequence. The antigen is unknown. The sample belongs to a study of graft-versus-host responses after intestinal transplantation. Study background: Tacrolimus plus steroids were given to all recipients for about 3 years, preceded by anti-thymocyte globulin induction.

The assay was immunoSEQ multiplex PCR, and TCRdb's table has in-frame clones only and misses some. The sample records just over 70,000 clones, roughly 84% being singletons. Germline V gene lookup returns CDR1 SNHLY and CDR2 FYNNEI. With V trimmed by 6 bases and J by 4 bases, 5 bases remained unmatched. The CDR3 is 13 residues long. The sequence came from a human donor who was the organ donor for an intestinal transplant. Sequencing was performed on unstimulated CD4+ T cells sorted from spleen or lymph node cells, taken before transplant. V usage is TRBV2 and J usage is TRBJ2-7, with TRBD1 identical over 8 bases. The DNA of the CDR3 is TGTGCCAGCAGACGGACAGGGCTGTACGAGCAGTACGTC. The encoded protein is CASRRTGLYEQYV.